The 6 T cell receptor beta chains in this list originate from one sample, sequenced in a study of glioma-infiltrating T cells after dendritic cell vaccination (dated by TCRdb to 2016 to 2018). Libraries were built with the immunoSEQ multiplex PCR assay. TCRdb re-hosts the immuneACCESS table, in-frame sequences only. Its copies lack some clones; in the studies checked, an unresolved V gene accounts for under half of them, and the cause for the rest is not known. In all, the sample holds roughly 100,000 clones, and around 81% of those were seen once. The ten largest make up approximately 12% of the sample. The source material was blood, sampled before dendritic cell vaccination. The receptor source for this set is a human donor with glioblastoma.

This clone was seen just once. This chain links TRBV7-9 with TRBJ2-1; TRBD1 matches 8 bases. CDR3 size: 17 residues. The V and J ends lost 5 bases and 3 bases, in that order; junction bases with no gene match: 12. The V gene's germline CDR1 is SEHNR and CDR2 FQNEAQ (reference sequence). The CDR3: CASSTHPRDRSYNEQFF. Written as DNA, the CDR3 is TGTGCCAGCAGCACCCACCCCCGGGACAGGAGCTACAATGAGCAGTTCTTC.

The rearrangement uses TRBV28 and TRBJ2-2, with D tentatively TRBD2 (6 bases). Germline CDR1 and CDR2: MDHEN and SYDVKM. Trimming stripped 2 bases from V and 4 bases from J, with 8 bases between. The CDR3 runs to 14 residues. In DNA, the CDR3 is TGTGCCAGCAGTTTAGGGGGGATCACCGGGGAGCTGTTTTTT. Protein sequence: CASSLGGITGELFF.

This clone was picked up a small number of times. This chain links TRBV2 with TRBJ1-3; TRBD1 aligns across 9 bases. V dropped 6 bases and J dropped 1; count of bases not matched to a gene: 7. Looked up from germline, CDR1 is SNHLY and CDR2 is FYNNEI. CDR3 length: 16 residues. CDR3: CASRGNRGRSGNTIYF. The DNA of the CDR3 is TGTGCCAGCAGAGGGAACAGGGGGCGGTCTGGAAACACCATATATTTT.

This clone was counted only a few times. The rearrangement uses TRBV13 and TRBJ2-7; D unclear. This CDR3 has 16 amino acids. The germline V gene has CDR1 PRHDT and CDR2 FYEKMQ (reference sequence). V lost 5 bases to trimming and J lost 2 bases, with 19 bases between them. The CDR3 nucleotides read TGTGCCAGCAGCCAAGAAAGGAGTGGCAGTGCCTACGAGCAGTACTTC. Translation gives CASSQERSGSAYEQYF.

The rearrangement uses TRBV5-6 and TRBJ1-6; 7 bases fit TRBD1. This CDR3 is built from 16 residues. Per the germline V gene, CDR1 is SGHDT and CDR2 is YYEEEE. V lost 3 bases to trimming and J lost 0 bases; unmatched junction nucleotides: 3. The CDR3 loop is CASSSAGGSYNSPLHF. The CDR3 DNA reads TGTGCCAGCAGCTCCGCAGGGGGCTCCTATAATTCACCCCTCCACTTT.

This chain uses TRBV5-1 with TRBJ1-3; 10 nucleotides line up with TRBD1. CDR3 length: 17 residues. The V segment lost 3 bases and the J segment 2 bases; nucleotides outside the gene matches: 8. From germline, CDR1 is SGHRS and CDR2 YFSETQ. The DNA of the CDR3 is TGCGCCAGCAGCTCAATGACCGGGACAGGGGCTGGAAACACCATATATTTT. Protein: CASSSMTGTGAGNTIYF.